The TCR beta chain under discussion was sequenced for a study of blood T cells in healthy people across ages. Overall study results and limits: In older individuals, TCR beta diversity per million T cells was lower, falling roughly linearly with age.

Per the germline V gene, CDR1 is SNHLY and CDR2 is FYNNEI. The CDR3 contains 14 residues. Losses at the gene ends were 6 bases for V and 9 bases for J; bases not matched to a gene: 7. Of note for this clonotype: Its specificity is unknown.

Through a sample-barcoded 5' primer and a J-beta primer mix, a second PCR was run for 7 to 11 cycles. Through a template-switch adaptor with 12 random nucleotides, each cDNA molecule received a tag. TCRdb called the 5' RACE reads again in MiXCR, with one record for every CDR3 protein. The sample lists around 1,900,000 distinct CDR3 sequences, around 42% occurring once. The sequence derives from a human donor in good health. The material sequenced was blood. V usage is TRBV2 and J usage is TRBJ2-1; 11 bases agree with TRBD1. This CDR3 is CASRGDRGTIEQFF. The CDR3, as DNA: TGTGCCAGCAGGGGGGACAGGGGGACGATTGAGCAGTTCTTC. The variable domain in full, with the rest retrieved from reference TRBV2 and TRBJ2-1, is EPEVTQTPSHQVTQMGQEVILRCVPISNHLYFYWYRQILGQKVEFLVSFYNNEISEKSEIFDDQFSVERPDGSNFTLKIRSTKLEDSAMYFCASRGDRGTIEQFFGPGTRLTVL.